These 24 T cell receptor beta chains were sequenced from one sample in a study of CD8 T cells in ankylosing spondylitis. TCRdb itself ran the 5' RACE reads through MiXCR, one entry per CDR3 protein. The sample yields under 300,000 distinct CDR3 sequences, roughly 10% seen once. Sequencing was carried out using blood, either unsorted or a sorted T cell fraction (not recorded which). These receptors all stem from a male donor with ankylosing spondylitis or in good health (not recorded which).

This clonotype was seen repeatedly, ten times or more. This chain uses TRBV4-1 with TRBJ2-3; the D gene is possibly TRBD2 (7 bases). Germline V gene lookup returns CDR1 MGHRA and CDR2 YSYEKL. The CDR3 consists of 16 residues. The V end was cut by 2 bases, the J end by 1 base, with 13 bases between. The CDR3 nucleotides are TGCGCCAGCAGCCAACCGACGGGGGGCGGCACAGATACGCAGTATTTT. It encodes CASSQPTGGGTDTQYF.

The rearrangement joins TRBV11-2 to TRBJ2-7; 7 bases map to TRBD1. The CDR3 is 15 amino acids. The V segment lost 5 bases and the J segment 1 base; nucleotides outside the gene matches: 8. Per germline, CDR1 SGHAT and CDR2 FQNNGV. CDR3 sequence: CASSLAPGQSYEQYF. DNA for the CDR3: TGTGCCAGCAGCCTTGCTCCGGGACAGTCCTACGAGCAGTACTTC. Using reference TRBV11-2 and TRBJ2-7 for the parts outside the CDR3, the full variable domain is EAGVAQSPRYKIIEKRQSVAFWCNPISGHATLYWYQQILGQGPKLLIQFQNNGVVDDSQLPKDRFSAERLKGVDSTLKIQPAKLEDSAVYLCASSLAPGQSYEQYFGPGTRLTVT.

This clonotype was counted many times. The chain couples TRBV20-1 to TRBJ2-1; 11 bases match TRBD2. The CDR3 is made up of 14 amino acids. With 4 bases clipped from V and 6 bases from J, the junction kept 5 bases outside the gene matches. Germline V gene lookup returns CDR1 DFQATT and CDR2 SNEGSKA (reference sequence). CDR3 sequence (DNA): TGCAGTGCTATCCCGGGACTAGCGGTCAATGAGCAGTTCTTC. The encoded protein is CSAIPGLAVNEQFF.

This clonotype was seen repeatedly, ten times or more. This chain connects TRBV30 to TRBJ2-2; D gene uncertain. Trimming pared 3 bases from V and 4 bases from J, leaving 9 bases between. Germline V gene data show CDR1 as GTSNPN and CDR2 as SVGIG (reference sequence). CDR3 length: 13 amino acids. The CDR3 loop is CAWSSRSTGELFF. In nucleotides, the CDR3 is TGTGCCTGGAGCTCCCGGAGCACCGGGGAGCTGTTTTTT.

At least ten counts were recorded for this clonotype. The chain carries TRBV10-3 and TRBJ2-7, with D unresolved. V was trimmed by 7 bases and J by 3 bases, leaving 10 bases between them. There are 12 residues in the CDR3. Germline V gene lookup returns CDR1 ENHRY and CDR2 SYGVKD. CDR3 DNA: TGTGCCATCACAGGTGTTCACTACGAGCAGTACTTC. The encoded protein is CAITGVHYEQYF.

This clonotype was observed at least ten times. The CDR3 sequence: CASSFTSGRAFGTETQYF. The DNA of the CDR3 is TGTGCCAGCAGCTTCACTAGCGGGAGGGCGTTCGGTACAGAGACCCAGTACTTC. This rearrangement joins TRBV11-1 to TRBJ2-5, with 13 bases lining up with TRBD2. Trimming at V came to 3 bases and at J to 4 bases, leaving 11 bases not matched to a gene. This CDR3 is 18 amino acids long. CDR1 SGHAT and CDR2 FQDESV come from the germline V gene (reference sequence).

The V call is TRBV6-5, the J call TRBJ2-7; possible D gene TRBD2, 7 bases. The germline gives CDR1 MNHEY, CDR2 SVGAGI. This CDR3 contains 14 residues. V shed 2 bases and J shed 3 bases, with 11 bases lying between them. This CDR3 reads CASSYEGGRYEQYF. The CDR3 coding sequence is TGTGCCAGCAGTTACGAGGGGGGGCGCTACGAGCAGTACTTC.

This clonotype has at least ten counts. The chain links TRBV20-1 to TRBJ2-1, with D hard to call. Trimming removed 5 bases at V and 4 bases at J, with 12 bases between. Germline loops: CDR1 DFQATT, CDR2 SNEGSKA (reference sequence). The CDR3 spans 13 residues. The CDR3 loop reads CSAGLPPYNEQFF. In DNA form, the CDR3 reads TGCAGTGCTGGGCTCCCCCCGTACAATGAGCAGTTCTTC.

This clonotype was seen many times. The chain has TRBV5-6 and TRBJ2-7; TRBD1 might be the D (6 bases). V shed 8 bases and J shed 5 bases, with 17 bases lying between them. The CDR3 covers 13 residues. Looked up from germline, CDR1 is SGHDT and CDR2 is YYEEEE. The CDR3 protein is CASYRRDTHEQYF. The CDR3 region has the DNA TGTGCCAGTTACAGACGGGACACCCACGAGCAGTACTTC. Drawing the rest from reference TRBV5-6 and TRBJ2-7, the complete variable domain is DAGVTQSPTHLIKTRGQQVTLRCSPKSGHDTVSWYQQALGQGPQFIFQYYEEEERQRGNFPDRFSGHQFPNYSSELNVNALLLGDSALYLCASYRRDTHEQYFGPGTRLTVT.

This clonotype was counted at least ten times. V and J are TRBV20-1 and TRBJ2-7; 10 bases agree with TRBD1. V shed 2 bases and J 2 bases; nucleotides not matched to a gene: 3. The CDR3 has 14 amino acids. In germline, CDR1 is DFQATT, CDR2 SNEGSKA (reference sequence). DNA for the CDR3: TGCAGTGCTAGACCGGGACAGGGGACCTACGAGCAGTACTTC. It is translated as CSARPGQGTYEQYF.

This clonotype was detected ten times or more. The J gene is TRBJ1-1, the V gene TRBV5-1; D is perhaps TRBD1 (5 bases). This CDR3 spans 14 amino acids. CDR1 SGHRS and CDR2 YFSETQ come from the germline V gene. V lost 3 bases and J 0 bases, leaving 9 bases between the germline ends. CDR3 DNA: TGCGCCAGCAGCTGGTCAGGGATGAACACTGAAGCTTTCTTT. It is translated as CASSWSGMNTEAFF.

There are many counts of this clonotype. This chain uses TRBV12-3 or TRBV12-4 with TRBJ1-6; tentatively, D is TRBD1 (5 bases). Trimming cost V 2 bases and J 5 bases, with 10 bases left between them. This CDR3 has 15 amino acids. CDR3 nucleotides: TGTGCCAGCAGTTTATTCCAGGGTGATAATTCACCCCTCCACTTT. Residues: CASSLFQGDNSPLHF.

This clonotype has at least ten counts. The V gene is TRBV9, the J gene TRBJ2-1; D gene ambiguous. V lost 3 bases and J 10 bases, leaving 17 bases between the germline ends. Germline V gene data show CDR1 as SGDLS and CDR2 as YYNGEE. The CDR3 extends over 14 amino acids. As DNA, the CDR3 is TGTGCCAGCAGCGGCGCCACCCTCAGCGACGAGCAGTTCTTC. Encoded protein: CASSGATLSDEQFF. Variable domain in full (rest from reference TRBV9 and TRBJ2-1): DSGVTQTPKHLITATGQRVTLRCSPRSGDLSVYWYQQSLDQGLQFLIQYYNGEERAKGNILERFSAQQFPDLHSELNLSSLELGDSALYFCASSGATLSDEQFFGPGTRLTVL.

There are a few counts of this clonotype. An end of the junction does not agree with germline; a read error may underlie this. CDR3 residues: CANGTRDF. The CDR3 nucleotides are TGTGCCAACGGGACTCGGGACTTC. This sequence joins TRBV10-3 and TRBJ2-7, with D possibly being TRBD2 (6 bases). Looked up from germline, CDR1 is ENHRY and CDR2 is SYGVKD. The CDR3 is 8 amino acids.

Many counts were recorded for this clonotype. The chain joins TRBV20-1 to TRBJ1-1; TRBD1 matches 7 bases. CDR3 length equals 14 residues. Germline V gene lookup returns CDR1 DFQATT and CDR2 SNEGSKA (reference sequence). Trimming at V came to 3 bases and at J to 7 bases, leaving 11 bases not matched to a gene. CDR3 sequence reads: CSASGRGPPVEAFF. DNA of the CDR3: TGCAGTGCTAGTGGAAGGGGGCCGCCTGTTGAAGCTTTCTTT.

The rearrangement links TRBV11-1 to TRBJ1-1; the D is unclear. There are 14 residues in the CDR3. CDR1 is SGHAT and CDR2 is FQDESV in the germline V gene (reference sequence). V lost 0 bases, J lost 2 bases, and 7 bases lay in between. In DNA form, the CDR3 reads TGTGCCAGCAGCTTAGCCTCGACCAACACTGAAGCTTTCTTT. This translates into CASSLASTNTEAFF.

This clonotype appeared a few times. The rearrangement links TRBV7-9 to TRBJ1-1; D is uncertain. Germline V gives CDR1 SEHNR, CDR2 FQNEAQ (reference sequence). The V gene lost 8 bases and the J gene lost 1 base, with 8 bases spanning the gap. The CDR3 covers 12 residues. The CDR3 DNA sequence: TGTGCCAGCCCAGCTGGGAACACTGAAGCTTTCTTT. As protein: CASPAGNTEAFF.

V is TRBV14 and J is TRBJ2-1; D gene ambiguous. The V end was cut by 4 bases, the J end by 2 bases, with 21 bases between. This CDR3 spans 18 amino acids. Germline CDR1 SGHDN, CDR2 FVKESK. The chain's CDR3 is CASSPNTLRKMPYNEQFF. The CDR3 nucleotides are TGTGCCAGCAGCCCGAATACCCTCAGGAAGATGCCCTACAATGAGCAGTTCTTC.

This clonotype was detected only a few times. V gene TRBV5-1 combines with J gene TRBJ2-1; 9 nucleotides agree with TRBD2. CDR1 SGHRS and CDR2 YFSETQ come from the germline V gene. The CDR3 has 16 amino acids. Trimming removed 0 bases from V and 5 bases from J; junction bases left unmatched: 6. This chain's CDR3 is CASSLGGRAQNNEQFF. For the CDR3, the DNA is TGCGCCAGCAGCTTGGGCGGGAGGGCCCAAAACAATGAGCAGTTCTTC.

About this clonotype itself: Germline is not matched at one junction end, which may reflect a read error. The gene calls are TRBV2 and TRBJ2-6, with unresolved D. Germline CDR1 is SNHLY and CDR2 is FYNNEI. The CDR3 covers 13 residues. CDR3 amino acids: CVSSDRGANVLTF. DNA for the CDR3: TGTGTCAGCAGTGATCGTGGGGCCAACGTCCTGACTTTC.

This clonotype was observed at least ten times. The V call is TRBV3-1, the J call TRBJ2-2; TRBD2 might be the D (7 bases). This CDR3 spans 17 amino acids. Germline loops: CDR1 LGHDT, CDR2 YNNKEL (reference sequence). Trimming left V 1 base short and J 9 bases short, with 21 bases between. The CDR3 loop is CASSQVLSGRGIRELFF. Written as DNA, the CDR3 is TGTGCCAGCAGCCAAGTATTGTCAGGGAGGGGGATCCGGGAGCTGTTTTTT.

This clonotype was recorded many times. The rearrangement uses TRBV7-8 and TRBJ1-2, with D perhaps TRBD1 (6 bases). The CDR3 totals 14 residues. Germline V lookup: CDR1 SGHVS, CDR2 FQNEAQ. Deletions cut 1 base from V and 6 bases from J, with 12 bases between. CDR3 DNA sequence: TGTGCCAGCAGCTTAGTCCGGGGGGCGGATGGCTACACCTTC. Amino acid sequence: CASSLVRGADGYTF.

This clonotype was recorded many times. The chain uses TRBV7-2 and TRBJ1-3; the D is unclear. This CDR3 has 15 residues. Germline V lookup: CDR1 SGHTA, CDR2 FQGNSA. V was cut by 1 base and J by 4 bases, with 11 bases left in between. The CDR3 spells CASSLDPRAGNTIYF. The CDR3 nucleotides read TGTGCCAGCAGCTTAGACCCCCGAGCGGGAAACACCATATATTTT.

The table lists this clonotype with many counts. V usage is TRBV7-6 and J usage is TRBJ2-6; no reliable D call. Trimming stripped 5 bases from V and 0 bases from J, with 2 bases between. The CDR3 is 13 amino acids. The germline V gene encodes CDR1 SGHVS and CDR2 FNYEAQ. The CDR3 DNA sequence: TGTGCCAGCAGCCACTCTGGGGCCAACGTCCTGACTTTC. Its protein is CASSHSGANVLTF.